The entry that follows covers one TCR beta chain sequence. Its antigen is still unknown. This CDR3 contains 14 residues. Deletions cut 4 bases from V and 7 bases from J, with 16 bases between. Germline lookup yields CDR1 KGHSH and CDR2 LQKENI. These data come from a study of cytomegalovirus exposure and HLA in healthy donors. Study outcomes and limitations: CMV antigen specificity was confirmed in vitro for a few CMV-associated chains.

The study ran its PCR with 60 Vbeta and 13 Jbeta primers. TCRdb keeps only in-frame clones here, not all; method: immunoSEQ multiplex PCR. The sample consists of 40,000 to 55,000 clones, about 60% of them appearing once. The donors, nominally healthy at sampling, likely had unrecorded immune exposures. What was sequenced was PBMCs. The clonotype was recovered from a man aged 55 to 70 in good health and CMV-seropositive. The rearrangement links TRBV18 to TRBJ2-5; TRBD1 might be the D (5 bases). The CDR3 nucleotides are TGTGCCAGCTCACACGGGCCCAAAAGGGGGACCCAGTACTTC. Encoded protein: CASSHGPKRGTQYF.